The next 25 T cell receptor beta chains were all read from a single sample in a study of control samples from healthy donors and cancer patients. Using immunoSEQ multiplex PCR, the repertoire was profiled, and TCRdb retains in-frame clones only, with some absent. The table has about 39,000 clones, around four fifths seen once. The sequenced sample was PBMCs. The receptor source for this set is a woman aged 60-75 years with lung cancer.

On this clone itself: The junction departs from germline at one end; a sequencing error may be responsible. The rearrangement links TRBV4-3 to TRBJ2-5; TRBD1 aligns across 7 bases. The CDR3 has 13 residues. The germline V gene encodes CDR1 LGHNA and CDR2 YSLEER. The chain's CDR3 is CASSQGRGETQYF. CDR3 DNA sequence: TGCGCCAGCAGTCAAGGCAGGGGGGAGACCCAGTACTTC.

The rearrangement links TRBV9 to TRBJ2-2; unclear D gene. The CDR3 totals 14 residues. CDR1 SGDLS and CDR2 YYNGEE come from the germline V gene. V was shortened by 3 bases and J by 4 bases, with 10 bases between the two germline ends. In DNA form, the CDR3 reads TGTGCCAGCAGCGCTCCTAGTGGCACCGGGGAGCTGTTTTTT. Its protein product is CASSAPSGTGELFF. Together with reference TRBV9 and TRBJ2-2, the CDR3 gives the full variable domain: DSGVTQTPKHLITATGQRVTLRCSPRSGDLSVYWYQQSLDQGLQFLIQYYNGEERAKGNILERFSAQQFPDLHSELNLSSLELGDSALYFCASSAPSGTGELFFGEGSRLTVL.

This chain joins TRBV12-3 or TRBV12-4 and TRBJ1-2; D is ambiguous. Trimming took 7 bases from V and 4 from J, leaving 10 bases between them. The CDR3 contains 12 residues. The CDR3 here is CASIGLVYGYTF. The CDR3 coding sequence is TGTGCCAGCATAGGGTTGGTCTATGGCTACACCTTC.

The chain is built from TRBV12-5 and TRBJ2-2; D is ambiguous. This CDR3 is 12 amino acids long. V was pared by 1 base and J by 4 bases, with 1 base between. CDR1 and CDR2 from the germline V gene are LGHNT and FRNRAP. The CDR3 DNA is TGTGCTAGTGGTTTGGCCACCGGGGAGCTGTTTTTT. This sequence encodes CASGLATGELFF.

The chain is built from TRBV7-2 and TRBJ1-1; the D gene is possibly TRBD1 (5 bases). This CDR3 region has 13 residues. Trimming cost V 5 bases and J 4 bases, with 11 bases left between them. In germline, CDR1 is SGHTA, CDR2 FQGNSA. The CDR3 DNA reads TGTGCCAGCAGCGTTAGGGGAGGCACTGAAGCTTTCTTT. This sequence encodes CASSVRGGTEAFF.

The genes are TRBV7-9 and TRBJ1-4, with 9 bases aligning to TRBD1. The CDR3 has 16 amino acids. V gave up 6 bases and J gave up 5 bases; unmatched junction bases: 10. Germline-derived CDR1 and CDR2 are SEHNR and FQNEAQ (reference sequence). CDR3 sequence: CASRRNQQGANEKLFF. The CDR3 region has the DNA TGTGCCAGCAGACGTAATCAACAGGGGGCGAATGAAAAACTGTTTTTT.

As regards this clone: This sample includes further DNA sequences coding for the same CDR3. The J gene is TRBJ2-3, the V gene TRBV3-1 (or the pseudogene TRBV3-2); the D is unclear. Between the trimmed V and J ends, which lost 1 base and 6 bases, there was a span of 2 bases. The CDR3 is 11 amino acids. Germline loops: CDR1 LGHDT, CDR2 YNNKEL (reference sequence). In nucleotides, the CDR3 is TGTGCCAGCAGCCAAGGGGATACGCAGTATTTT. Encoded protein: CASSQGDTQYF.

The sample holds a few counts of this clone. This rearrangement joins TRBV7-2 to TRBJ1-1; D gene uncertain. Germline CDR1 and CDR2: SGHTA and FQGNSA. CDR3 size: 14 residues. Trimming cost V 0 bases and J 5 bases, with 10 bases left between them. DNA for the CDR3: TGTGCCAGCAGCTTAGCCATGACCGGGACTGAAGCTTTCTTT. Translating gives CASSLAMTGTEAFF.

CDR3 sequence: CASSDSHEQFF. In nucleotides, the CDR3 is TGTGCCAGCAGCGACAGTCATGAGCAGTTCTTC. This chain uses TRBV7-9 with TRBJ2-1, with D perhaps TRBD1 (5 bases). This CDR3 spans 11 amino acids. The V gene lost 5 bases and the J gene lost 8 bases, with 7 bases spanning the gap. In germline, CDR1 is SEHNR, CDR2 FQNEAQ (reference sequence).

This chain uses TRBV19 with TRBJ2-1; D gene unclear. CDR1 and CDR2 from the germline V gene are LNHDA and SQIVND (reference sequence). The CDR3 is 13 residues long. Trimming stripped 1 base from V and 7 bases from J, with 8 bases between. The CDR3, as DNA: TGTGCCAGTAGTATAGTCAGGAAAAATGAGCAGTTCTTC. As protein: CASSIVRKNEQFF.

The chain couples TRBV5-1 to TRBJ1-1, with D maybe TRBD1 (5 bases). The V end was cut by 0 bases, the J end by 0 bases, with 12 bases between. In germline, CDR1 is SGHRS, CDR2 YFSETQ. The CDR3 has 16 amino acids. CDR3: CASSLAGGSMNTEAFF. The CDR3 DNA reads TGCGCCAGCAGCTTGGCGGGGGGGTCCATGAACACTGAAGCTTTCTTT. Looking up the rest from reference TRBV5-1 and TRBJ1-1 gives the full variable domain: KAGVTQTPRYLIKTRGQQVTLSCSPISGHRSVSWYQQTPGQGLQFLFEYFSETQRNKGNFPGRFSGRQFSNSRSEMNVSTLELGDSALYLCASSLAGGSMNTEAFFGQGTRLTVV.

This sequence joins TRBV14 and TRBJ1-2; D not resolved. The germline gives CDR1 SGHDN, CDR2 FVKESK. V gave up 4 bases and J gave up 8 bases, with 14 bases separating them. The CDR3 has 13 amino acids. The CDR3 region has the DNA TGTGCCAGCAGCCTCGGGAAAATCGACGGCTACACCTTC. Protein product: CASSLGKIDGYTF.

The rearrangement joins TRBV18 to TRBJ1-2; D perhaps matches TRBD1 (6 bases). Germline lookup yields CDR1 KGHSH and CDR2 LQKENI. V lost 4 bases and J 8 bases, leaving 29 bases between the germline ends. This CDR3 region has 18 residues. The CDR3, as DNA: TGTGCCAGCTCACTCTCCCAAAGCCAGCTTACAGGGACGGAGGGCTACACCTTC. Translating it yields CASSLSQSQLTGTEGYTF.

V usage is TRBV7-2 and J usage is TRBJ2-3; 7 bases agree with TRBD2. Germline loops: CDR1 SGHTA, CDR2 FQGNSA. V was pared by 2 bases and J by 4 bases, with 3 bases of the junction left unmatched. The CDR3 totals 14 residues. CDR3 coding DNA: TGTGCCAGCAGCTTATCCGCGGGGGCAGATACGCAGTATTTT. Translated, it gives CASSLSAGADTQYF.

The V gene is TRBV5-6, the J gene TRBJ2-7, with D unresolved. Trimming left V 5 bases short and J 2 bases short, with 8 bases between. CDR1 SGHDT and CDR2 YYEEEE come from the germline V gene. The CDR3 sequence is 12 residues long. The CDR3 region is CASSFTTYEQYF. The CDR3 bases are TGTGCCAGCAGTTTTACGACCTACGAGCAGTACTTC. The whole variable domain, filled in from reference TRBV5-6 and TRBJ2-7, reads DAGVTQSPTHLIKTRGQQVTLRCSPKSGHDTVSWYQQALGQGPQFIFQYYEEEERQRGNFPDRFSGHQFPNYSSELNVNALLLGDSALYLCASSFTTYEQYFGPGTRLTVT.

The J gene is TRBJ1-2, the V gene TRBV19; D not certain. This CDR3 region has 13 residues. CDR1 and CDR2 (germline): LNHDA, SQIVND (reference sequence). Trimming removed 1 base from V and 7 bases from J, with 10 bases in between. The CDR3 nucleotides are TGTGCCAGTAGTATAGGAGGACTTGCTGGCTACACCTTC. Protein sequence: CASSIGGLAGYTF.

J is TRBJ2-4 and V is TRBV7-2, with a weak D call TRBD1 (8 bases). The CDR3 runs 15 residues. V was trimmed by 4 bases and J by 6 bases, leaving 16 bases between them. Germline CDR1 and CDR2: SGHTA and FQGNSA. DNA for the CDR3: TGTGCCAGCAGCTCCCCAACAGGGGGGGGAAACATTCAGTACTTC. It specifies CASSSPTGGGNIQYF.

V and J are TRBV7-9 and TRBJ1-2, with no clear D. The CDR3 contains 13 residues. V shed 4 bases and J shed 8 bases, with 14 bases lying between them. The germline gives CDR1 SEHNR, CDR2 FQNEAQ (reference sequence). The CDR3 DNA follows: TGTGCCAGCAGCTCCCGTCCAGGAGAGGGCTACACCTTC. Translation: CASSSRPGEGYTF.

Turning to this clone: The sample holds other DNA sequences that translate to the same CDR3. The chain has TRBV4-1 and TRBJ1-1; D not resolved. V was trimmed by 4 bases and J by 1 base, leaving 7 bases between them. The length of the CDR3 is 13 residues. Germline V CDR1 and CDR2: MGHRA, YSYEKL. CDR3 coding DNA: TGCGCCAGCAGCCCGCGAGAGAACACTGAAGCTTTCTTT. Protein product: CASSPRENTEAFF.

The chain employs TRBV2 and TRBJ1-3; TRBD1 might be the D (6 bases). Per germline, CDR1 SNHLY and CDR2 FYNNEI. The CDR3 totals 15 residues. V lost 3 bases and J 9 bases, leaving 18 bases between the germline ends. Here the CDR3 DNA reads TGTGCCAGCAGTGATAGCTTAACAGGGTATCGCACCATATATTTT. Translated: CASSDSLTGYRTIYF. Full variable domain (remainder filled in from reference TRBV2 and TRBJ1-3): EPEVTQTPSHQVTQMGQEVILRCVPISNHLYFYWYRQILGQKVEFLVSFYNNEISEKSEIFDDQFSVERPDGSNFTLKIRSTKLEDSAMYFCASSDSLTGYRTIYFGEGSWLTVV.

This chain joins TRBV6-5 and TRBJ2-1; 8 bases align to TRBD1. V lost 7 bases to trimming and J lost 9 bases; unmatched junction nucleotides: 8. The CDR3 length is 13 residues. Germline assignment: CDR1 MNHEY and CDR2 SVGAGI. The CDR3 nucleotides are TGTGCCAGCACCCCGACAGGGGATGGTGAGCAGTTCTTC. It encodes CASTPTGDGEQFF.

The table lists this clone with a few counts. The gene calls are TRBV19 and TRBJ2-5, with 7 bases aligning to TRBD2. CDR3 length: 14 residues. V dropped 10 bases and J dropped 5; count of bases not matched to a gene: 13. Germline V gene lookup returns CDR1 LNHDA and CDR2 SQIVND (reference sequence). The CDR3 nucleotides read TGTGCCACCCAGACTAGCTTTGGGGGGGAGACCCAGTACTTC. This encodes CATQTSFGGETQYF.

The chain is built from TRBV5-6 and TRBJ1-2; D not resolved. V was trimmed by 0 bases and J by 2 bases, leaving 11 bases between them. Germline CDR1 is SGHDT and CDR2 is YYEEEE. The CDR3 totals 15 residues. The CDR3 DNA sequence: TGTGCCAGCAGCTTGGACTCGACTCTCAACTATGGCTACACCTTC. Its protein is CASSLDSTLNYGYTF.

This rearrangement joins TRBV3-1 (or the pseudogene TRBV3-2) to TRBJ2-1; tentatively, D is TRBD2 (6 bases). The CDR3 runs 16 residues. V dropped 0 bases and J dropped 8 bases, with 17 bases sitting between them. In germline, CDR1 is LGHDT, CDR2 YNNKEL (reference sequence). The CDR3 loop reads CASSQDKSGDSDEQFF. The CDR3 nucleotides read TGTGCCAGCAGCCAAGATAAGTCGGGAGATTCGGATGAGCAGTTCTTC.

A single count supports this clone. The chain has TRBV2 and TRBJ2-3; TRBD2 matches 13 bases. The V gene's germline CDR1 is SNHLY and CDR2 FYNNEI. V trimming: 8 bases; J trimming: 1 base; junction bases outside the gene matches: 18. The CDR3 runs to 20 residues. The CDR3 sequence: CASPSPTTSGRAQGTDTQYF. CDR3 bases: TGTGCCAGCCCGAGCCCCACTACTAGCGGGAGGGCCCAGGGCACAGATACGCAGTATTTT.